This passage covers 5 T cell receptor beta chains from one sample sequenced in a study of chemoradiotherapy in HPV16-positive cancers. Only in-frame clones appear in the TCRdb table, and some are missing; sequencing was by immunoSEQ multiplex PCR. The sample includes 9,500 to 15,000 clones, 81% seen only once; the top ten take 0.85% to 1.3%. Collection of the sample occurred from a patient who underwent chemoradiotherapy. These receptors were collected from a human donor with HPV-associated anogenital cancer.

This clone appeared once. The V call is TRBV28, the J call TRBJ2-1; possibly TRBD2 for D (6 bases). The CDR3 sequence is 17 residues long. The V gene lost 7 bases and the J gene lost 0 bases, with 19 bases spanning the gap. The germline V gene encodes CDR1 MDHEN and CDR2 SYDVKM. CDR3 DNA: TGTGCCAGCAAACTCCCCGGAGCGGGCAGCTCCTACAATGAGCAGTTCTTC. Residues: CASKLPGAGSSYNEQFF.

V usage is TRBV19 and J usage is TRBJ1-6; 8 bases are shared with TRBD1. CDR1 LNHDA and CDR2 SQIVND come from the germline V gene (reference sequence). The CDR3 loop spans 15 amino acids. V lost 4 bases and J lost 5; bases outside the gene matches: 4. DNA of the CDR3: TGTGCCAGTAGTACCCGACAGGGGCATAATTCACCCCTCCACTTT. Translated, it gives CASSTRQGHNSPLHF.

V is TRBV7-9 and J is TRBJ1-1; D may be TRBD1 (6 bases). Trimming removed 6 bases at V and 4 bases at J, with 12 bases between. CDR3 length: 13 amino acids. Per the germline V gene, CDR1 is SEHNR and CDR2 is FQNEAQ (reference sequence). The CDR3 region is CASSIGGSTEAFF. DNA for the CDR3: TGTGCCAGCAGTATAGGGGGTAGCACTGAAGCTTTCTTT.

The chain recombines TRBV27 with TRBJ2-7, with 7 bases fitting TRBD1. CDR1 is MNHEY, CDR2 SMNVEV, per germline (reference sequence). The length of the CDR3 is 14 residues. V trimming: 2 bases; J trimming: 5 bases; junction bases outside the gene matches: 6. The CDR3 nucleotides are TGTGCCAGCAGTTTAGAGGGGACAGCTGACGAGCAGTACTTC. It encodes CASSLEGTADEQYF.

This clone appeared a single time. The genes are TRBV15 and TRBJ2-7, with 7 bases identical to TRBD1. Unmatched junction bases numbered 8, after V lost 0 bases and J lost 6 bases. The CDR3 is 15 residues long. Germline V gene sequence: CDR1 LNHNV, CDR2 YYDKDF (reference sequence). In DNA form, the CDR3 reads TGTGCCACCAGCAGAGAAGGGGGCGGTACTACCGAGCAGTACTTC. Protein: CATSREGGGTTEQYF.